This entry is about one TCR beta chain. Its antigen is undetermined. Libraries were prepared by immunoSEQ multiplex PCR; TCRdb keeps only in-frame clonotypes and omits some of them. Of around 110,000 clones detected, around 89% appear once; the ten largest clones hold 5.5% to 8%. The length of the CDR3 is 14 residues. Germline V gene sequence: CDR1 SGHTS, CDR2 YDEGEE. The V and J ends lost 0 bases and 4 bases respectively, with 7 bases between them. The record originates from a study of T cell responses to AZD1222 COVID-19 vaccine. General study points: Only after the peak T cell response were repertoires sampled. Donors in the cohort were predominantly white British and more often female, and clonal diversity was possibly underestimated. Increases in Spike-specific TCR breadth and depth were seen after two AZD1222 doses. Among vaccine-associated CD4 TCRs, coverage spanned spike, with dominance at 160-218 and 743-854.

This chain uses TRBV5-8 with TRBJ2-2; D possibly uses TRBD1 or TRBD2 (5 bases each). The clonotype was recovered from an adult in good health. The specimen comprised peripheral blood, sampled on day 0 of AZD1222 vaccination. The CDR3 DNA is TGTGCCAGCAGCTTGGCAGGGAGCACCGGGGAGCTGTTTTTT. Its translation is CASSLAGSTGELFF.